These 9 T cell receptor beta chains came from one sample sequenced in a study of shared clonotypes between healthy human individuals. Naivety among CD8 cells was defined by CD45RO negativity and positive CCR7 selection, thereby excluding terminally differentiated effector memory CD45RA+ cells. Produced via immunoSEQ multiplex PCR; TCRdb's table is partial and in-frame only. The sample contains about 1.9 million clones, around 93% of which appear only once. The sample was naive CD8+ T cells from PBMCs. The receptors originated from a man between 18 and 29 years old in good health. Some clones in this sample may be carry-over from other donors' samples.

The chain joins TRBV5-1 to TRBJ2-7; no reliable D call. The CDR3 consists of 14 residues. Per germline, CDR1 SGHRS and CDR2 YFSETQ. Trimming removed 0 bases at V and 3 bases at J, with 10 bases between. CDR3 DNA: TGCGCCAGCAGCTTGGGGGGTCAAAACTACGAGCAGTACTTC. Encoded protein: CASSLGGQNYEQYF.

The chain couples TRBV11-2 to TRBJ2-1; perhaps TRBD1 as D (6 bases). Between the trimmed V and J ends, which lost 6 bases and 5 bases, there was a span of 29 bases. The CDR3 totals 19 residues. Per germline, CDR1 SGHAT and CDR2 FQNNGV. CDR3 in DNA: TGTGCCAGCAGAAGCAGGGGCAACAGCTCCCGAGGTGGGAACAATGAGCAGTTCTTC. Translating it yields CASRSRGNSSRGGNNEQFF.

The sample holds a few counts of this clone. The V and J genes are TRBV29-1 and TRBJ1-2; TRBD1 is a possible D gene (6 bases). Germline loops: CDR1 SQVTM, CDR2 ANQGSEA. The CDR3 is 14 residues long. Trimming shortened V by 0 bases and J by 4 bases, and 12 bases separated the two germline ends. CDR3 nucleotides: TGCAGCGTTGAAGATCGCAGGGGCCTCTATGGCTACACCTTC. Its protein product is CSVEDRRGLYGYTF.

In regard to this clone: Other DNA variants within this sample encode the same CDR3. The chain combines TRBV19 with TRBJ1-2; no clear D gene. The length of the CDR3 is 12 residues. Germline assignment: CDR1 LNHDA and CDR2 SQIVND (reference sequence). Trimming removed 1 base at V and 7 bases at J, with 7 bases between. The CDR3 DNA follows: TGTGCCAGTAGTATAGCCGGGAGTGGCTACACCTTC. It translates to CASSIAGSGYTF.

The chain carries TRBV28 and TRBJ1-1; D gene ambiguous. The V end was cut by 7 bases, the J end by 1 base, with 13 bases between. The CDR3 loop spans 14 amino acids. Per germline, CDR1 MDHEN and CDR2 SYDVKM. The DNA for the CDR3 is TGTGCCAGCACCCCACCCGGTCAGAACACTGAAGCTTTCTTT. It yields the protein CASTPPGQNTEAFF.

Note on this clone: The sample carries other DNA sequences with the same CDR3. The V call is TRBV7-9, the J call TRBJ2-7; D remains ambiguous. The CDR3 has 12 amino acids. Trimming took off 6 bases at V and 2 bases at J, with 8 bases between the two ends. The germline V gene encodes CDR1 SEHNR and CDR2 FQNEAQ (reference sequence). CDR3 nucleotide sequence: TGTGCCAGCAGTCGTGATCCCTACGAGCAGTACTTC. It codes for CASSRDPYEQYF.

The CDR3: CASSLPRALYGYTF. For the CDR3, the DNA is TGTGCCAGCAGCTTACCCAGGGCCCTCTATGGCTACACCTTC. The chain combines TRBV7-9 with TRBJ1-2; a possible D gene is TRBD1 (5 bases). The CDR3 spans 14 residues. Looked up from germline, CDR1 is SEHNR and CDR2 is FQNEAQ (reference sequence). The ends were cut back, 2 bases at V and 4 bases at J, with 11 bases in the middle.

The chain employs TRBV30 and TRBJ2-7; TRBD1 aligns across 9 bases. Germline V gene lookup returns CDR1 GTSNPN and CDR2 SVGIG (reference sequence). The length of the CDR3 is 14 residues. The V gene end was trimmed by 0 bases and the J gene end by 7 bases; junction bases not matched to a gene: 7. CDR3 protein: CAWSVGTGTMEQYF. The CDR3 coding sequence is TGTGCCTGGAGTGTAGGGACAGGGACAATGGAGCAGTACTTC. The complete variable domain, with remaining parts taken from reference TRBV30 and TRBJ2-7, reads SQTIHQWPATLVQPVGSPLSLECTVEGTSNPNLYWYRQAAGRGLQLLFYSVGIGQISSEVPQNLSASRPQDRQFILSSKKLLLSDSGFYLCAWSVGTGTMEQYFGPGTRLTVT.

The CDR3 spells CASSLASGSSEQYF. CDR3 nucleotides: TGTGCCAGCAGTTTGGCTAGCGGGAGCAGCGAGCAGTACTTC. The V call is TRBV6-5, the J call TRBJ2-7, with 10 bases fitting TRBD2. Germline V CDR1 and CDR2: MNHEY, SVGAGI. J gave up 6 bases and V 4 bases, and 6 bases lay outside the gene matches. This CDR3 comprises 14 residues.